This T cell receptor (beta chain) is drawn from a study of shared clonotypes between healthy human individuals. Whole-study findings and limits: The study sampled only blood, and tissue repertoires likely differ.

For unsorted PBMC, 300 to 350 ng DNA per replicate equaled 25,000 to 30,000 T cell genomes. In the authors' workflow: Filtering was not the same, since immunoSEQ gave junction-only sequences without quality scores. TCRdb keeps only in-frame clones here, not all; method: immunoSEQ multiplex PCR. V, J and clone size are those of that table, while D and trimming were read from the DNA. Among about 500,000 clones listed, roughly three quarters were seen once. The CDR3 has 14 residues. V was trimmed by 3 bases and J by 7 bases, leaving 18 bases between them. The V gene's germline CDR1 is GTSNPN and CDR2 SVGIG (reference sequence). Regarding this clone: The antigen is undetermined.

The sequence came from a woman aged 40 to 50 in good health. Some clones in this sample may be carry-over from other donors' samples. Sample: PBMCs. The chain is built from TRBV30 and TRBJ1-2; no firm D call. As DNA, the CDR3 is TGTGCCTGGAGCCCGGCCCTGGTAGTAGGTGGCTACACCTTC. Translating it yields CAWSPALVVGGYTF.